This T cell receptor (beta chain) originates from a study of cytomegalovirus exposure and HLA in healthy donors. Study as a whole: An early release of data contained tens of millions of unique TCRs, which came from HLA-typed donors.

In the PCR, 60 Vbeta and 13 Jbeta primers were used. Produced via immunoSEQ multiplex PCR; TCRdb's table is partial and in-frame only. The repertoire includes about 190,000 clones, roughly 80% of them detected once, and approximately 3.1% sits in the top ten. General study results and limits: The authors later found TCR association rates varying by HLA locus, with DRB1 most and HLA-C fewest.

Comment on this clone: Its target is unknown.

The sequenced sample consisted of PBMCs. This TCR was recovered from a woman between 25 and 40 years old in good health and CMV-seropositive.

CDR3 coding DNA: TGCGCCAGCAGTGAAGCGGGAGGATCTGGGGAGCAGTTCTTC. This translates into CASSEAGGSGEQFF. The chain combines TRBV10-1 with TRBJ2-1; 9 bases line up with TRBD2. V trimming: 3 bases; J trimming: 10 bases; junction bases outside the gene matches: 7. Germline lookup yields CDR1 WNHNN and CDR2 SYGVQD (reference sequence). There are 14 residues in the CDR3.